A selection of T cell receptor beta chains follows, all from one sample in a study of T cells after yellow fever vaccination. One entry per CDR3 protein results from TCRdb running MiXCR on the 5' RACE reads. The sample carries roughly 350,000 distinct CDR3 sequences, about 4% recorded once. The input for sequencing was PBMCs, taken 5 days after the yellow fever booster vaccination. These TCRs come from a man younger than 35 who received the YFV17D yellow fever vaccine. Each CDR3 is given with its conserved first and last residue. Each record gives: V gene, D gene, clone size, J gene, CDR3 DNA, CDR3 protein. The D gene is left open where the match is weak. Clone size is stated in some rows and not others, as once, few, many or a class when expanded.

TRBV18	TRBD2	many	TRBJ2-3	TGTGCCAGCTCACCACCCCTAGCGGGGGCAGATACGCAGTATTTT	CASSPPLAGADTQYF
TRBV2	TRBD2	few	TRBJ2-3	TGTGCCAGCAGTCGGAGCGGGGTCACAGATACGCAGTATTTT	CASSRSGVTDTQYF
TRBV5-1	NA	many	TRBJ1-1	TGCGCCAGCAGCCCGGTGGCGGGAAGCACTGAAGCTTTCTTT	CASSPVAGSTEAFF
TRBV6-5	NA	NA	TRBJ2-3	TGTGCCAGCGGAACAGCCCCGGCAGATACGCAGTATTTT	CASGTAPADTQYF
TRBV12-3/TRBV12-4	NA	many	TRBJ1-5	TGTGCCAGCAGTTTACTTAGAGCCAATCAGCCCCAGCATTTT	CASSLLRANQPQHF
TRBV4-1	NA	many	TRBJ1-5	TGCGCCAGCAGCCATCCCGGGACACGGTATCAGCCCCAGCATTTT	CASSHPGTRYQPQHF
TRBV5-1	TRBD2	few	TRBJ2-5	TGCGCCAGCAGCTTGGATACTAGCGGGGGTGAGACCCAGTACTTC	CASSLDTSGGETQYF
TRBV12-3/TRBV12-4	TRBD1	NA	TRBJ1-2	TGTGCCTGCCAAGGACAGGGAGACTATGGCTACACCTTC	CACQGQGDYGYTF
TRBV29-1	NA	many	TRBJ1-1	TGCAGCGTGGGGTTGGGGGTTTCCACTGAAGCTTTCTTT	CSVGLGVSTEAFF
TRBV4-3	TRBD1	many	TRBJ1-6	TGCGCCAGCAGCCAAGGTCCCGGGACAGATAATTCACCCCTCCACTTT	CASSQGPGTDNSPLHF
TRBV7-9	NA	many	TRBJ1-5	TGTGCCAGCAGCTACGGGGATCAGCCCCAGCATTTT	CASSYGDQPQHF
TRBV5-4	TRBD2	NA	TRBJ2-1	TGTGCCAGCAGCGTCGGGACTAGCGGGGGGCGGGGCAATGAGCAGTTCTTC	CASSVGTSGGRGNEQFF
TRBV7-9	NA	NA	TRBJ1-1	TGTGCCAGCAGCTACCCAGGGGACACTGAAGCTTTCTTT	CASSYPGDTEAFF
TRBV18	TRBD1	many	TRBJ2-7	TGTGCCAGCTCACAAACAGGGGTTCCCTACGAGCAGTACTTC	CASSQTGVPYEQYF
TRBV7-2	TRBD1	NA	TRBJ1-2	TGTGCCAGCAGCTTAACCGGGACAGGGGGCGGGTATGGCTACACCTTC	CASSLTGTGGGYGYTF
TRBV6-2/TRBV6-3	NA	NA	TRBJ2-7	TGTGCCAGCAGCCACGGGCGGCTGTCCTACGAGCAGTACTTC	CASSHGRLSYEQYF
TRBV5-1	NA	NA	TRBJ1-1	TGCGCCAGCAGCTTTTCCGTGGTCACTGAAGCTTTCTTT	CASSFSVVTEAFF
TRBV6-2/TRBV6-3	NA	many	TRBJ1-1	TGTGCCAGCAGTTACAGGGGTCATGAAGCTTTCTTT	CASSYRGHEAFF
TRBV11-2	TRBD1	NA	TRBJ2-5	TGTGCCAGCAGCTCAGGGGGTATGTGGGAGACCCAGTACTTC	CASSSGGMWETQYF
TRBV7-8	TRBD2	NA	TRBJ2-3	TGTGCCAGCAGCTTAGCAGGTTCCGAGCGGGGGGGGTATACGCAGTATTTT	CASSLAGSERGGYTQYF
TRBV18	NA	few	TRBJ2-3	TGTGCCAGCTCACGGGCAGCCCATACAGATACGCAGTATTTT	CASSRAAHTDTQYF
TRBV3-1	NA	few	TRBJ2-3	TGTGCCAGCAGCCAGGTTGTTCAGGGGGGCCGAGATACGCAGTATTTT	CASSQVVQGGRDTQYF
TRBV11-3	NA	few	TRBJ2-3	TGTGCCAGCAGCCGCAGGGGATCCGGCACAGATACGCAGTATTTT	CASSRRGSGTDTQYF
TRBV27	TRBD1	few	TRBJ1-2	TGTGCCACCACAAAATGGCCCGGGACAGGGGGCGATCGGACCTTC	CATTKWPGTGGDRTF
TRBV4-2	NA	many	TRBJ1-6	TGTGCCAGCAGCCAAGCCCTTAGAGGACTGGGGGGTTCACCCCTCCACTTT	CASSQALRGLGGSPLHF
TRBV5-1	NA	NA	TRBJ1-4	TGCGCCAGCAGCCAGACCCCGGGTAATGAAAAACTGTTTTTT	CASSQTPGNEKLFF
TRBV21-1	NA	few	TRBJ2-3	TGTGCCAGCCGGGACAGCCGTACAGATACGCAGTATTTT	CASRDSRTDTQYF
TRBV6-5	NA	few	TRBJ2-3	TGTGCCAGCAGTTACTCGATACAAGGGGACCGCAGCACAGATACGCAGTATTTT	CASSYSIQGDRSTDTQYF
TRBV19	NA	NA	TRBJ2-3	TGTGCCAGTAGTATCTGGGCTTCCGATACGCAGTATTTT	CASSIWASDTQYF
TRBV7-2	NA	many	TRBJ2-1	TGTGCCAGCAGCTTATTGATTAGGGGATGGGATGAGCAGTTCTTC	CASSLLIRGWDEQFF
TRBV7-9	TRBD1	many	TRBJ2-3	TGTGCCAGCAGCTTAGGGGACAGGGGGCGCCGAGATACGCAGTATTTT	CASSLGDRGRRDTQYF
TRBV9	TRBD2	few	TRBJ2-5	TGTGCCAGCAGCGTAGGGGGAGGGACTATCCAAGAGACCCAGTACTTC	CASSVGGGTIQETQYF
TRBV7-2	NA	NA	TRBJ1-6	TGTGCCAGCAGCTTTACAGGGTTCAATTCACCCCTCCACTTT	CASSFTGFNSPLHF
TRBV4-1	NA	few	TRBJ1-2	TGCGCCAGCAGCCGAACAACTGACGGCTACACCTTC	CASSRTTDGYTF